This T cell receptor (beta chain) comes out of a study of post-analysis software for immune sequencing data. As for this clonotype: Antigen specificity is unknown.

Germline CDR1 is LNHNV and CDR2 is YYDKDF (reference sequence). This CDR3 comprises 15 residues. Study results and caveats: Normalized Chao1 diversity in multiple sclerosis patients fell significantly below that of controls. Under F measure analysis, samples from one preparation batch co-clustered strongly. Compared with controls, patients had more of about 5 TRBV segments, including TRBV5-6, TRBV5-1 and TRBV20-1.

Prepared TCR beta cDNA libraries contained unique molecular identifiers. A single record per CDR3 protein comes from TCRdb applying MiXCR to the PCR reads. The repertoire includes about half a million distinct CDR3 sequences, 30% to 40% of them detected once, and approximately 6% sits in the top ten. The receptor was derived from a girl aged 2-17 years with multiple sclerosis. Specimen: blood. J is TRBJ2-4 and V is TRBV15, with D uncertain. The J call may be wrong; the DNA end is better matched by TRBJ2-7. CDR3 nucleotides: TGTGCCACCAGCAGAGATTCCCCTATTGGGTACGAGCAGTACTTC. It is translated as CATSRDSPIGYEQYF.